This is a list of T cell receptor beta chains from one sample in a study of cytotoxic CD8 clonotypes in ibrutinib-treated CLL. Only in-frame clones appear in the TCRdb table, and some are missing; sequencing was by immunoSEQ multiplex PCR. Among 25,000 or so clones listed, roughly 60% were seen once. The sample in question was PBMCs, obtained before ibrutinib treatment. These receptors originate from a human donor with chronic lymphocytic leukemia. Both conserved end residues are trimmed from each CDR3. Fields, in order: V gene, CDR3 protein.

TRBV2	ASSETAYGYT
TRBV6-4	ASSGTGHNQPQH
TRBV9	ASSQRWTGDIQY
TRBV7-8	ASSPGLASLH
TRBV28	ASSEGGGITDTQY
TRBV7-7	ASSLTGNTEAF
TRBV6-5	ASSYRRRNTEAF
TRBV28	ASSRSVQGPQETQY
TRBV7-8	ASSPNRDRVRETQY
TRBV6-5	ASSYNEFTEAF
TRBV5-1	ASSLISQETQY
TRBV19	ATQSPPGSTNTGELF
TRBV4-1	ASSQDPGQGNQQPQH
TRBV27	ASGSDRGILSGANVLT
TRBV21-1	ASSKVPKASPYSLGRNTEAF
TRBV27	ASSFGGLPPGELF
TRBV28	AGQRGNQETQY
TRBV7-9	ASSHTRTGNSEAF
TRBV29-1	SVDREHRGAV
TRBV7-6	ASSLALAAYEQY
TRBV19	ASSRETNYGYT
TRBV4-1	ASSQVQEGTYEQY
TRBV2	ASSVGPSNEKLF
TRBV6-5	ASSYRTGHTGELF
TRBV6-5	ASSYSGTGSAEQY
TRBV28	ASRLTGPYEQY
TRBV27	ASSLGTGPSYEQY
TRBV6-5	ASSRDRWSQPQH
TRBV7-2	ASSGGPDEQF
TRBV5-1	ASSLYAGATSYEQY
TRBV14	ASSASGTGVYT
TRBV15	ATSSLTGRATDTQY
TRBV5-1	ASSLARRTSGDLYNEQF
TRBV7-9	ASRSTVLPDMNTEAF
TRBV5-1	ASRDSKSEAF
TRBV5-6	ASSPQTGHSEQF
TRBV5-6	ASSPRGHSGNTIY
TRBV19	ASIPGQKNTEAF
TRBV30	AWSPGLSGEQY
TRBV9	ASSGRELGNEQF
TRBV30	AWSKLVDSNQPQH
TRBV28	ASSLGGEGVDEQF
TRBV28	ASIPLAGGFRREQY
TRBV2	ASSDPGFYGYT
TRBV27	ASSPGTYPPYEQY
TRBV28	ASSLGQGPYNEQF
TRBV6-5	ASRTSGTDPDTQY
TRBV2	ASSEGSTASPLH
TRBV7-9	ASSTRQGAVTDTQY
TRBV15	ATSRPQSGSGEQY
TRBV19	ASRGGAGGHSNYGYT